This record looks at one T cell receptor (beta chain) sequence and its context. As yet, its antigen is unknown. Library input was around 2 micrograms of DNA from cryopreserved PBMCs. Only in-frame clones appear in the TCRdb table, and some are missing; sequencing was by immunoSEQ multiplex PCR. Among a few hundred thousand clones, about 80% were seen once, and the ten largest hold 6.5% to 8%. These data originate in a study of cytotoxic CD8 clonotypes in ibrutinib-treated CLL. Findings of the study overall: Patients showed higher baseline clonality than age-matched healthy donors, and it tracked circulating CD8+ T-cell counts.

The sample here was PBMCs, taken before ibrutinib treatment. The TCR comes from a human donor with chronic lymphocytic leukemia.

CDR3 sequence: CASNPGTSGRYTGELFF. CDR3 DNA sequence: TGTGCCAGCAACCCCGGGACTAGCGGGAGGTACACCGGGGAGCTGTTTTTT. V is TRBV27 and J is TRBJ2-2, with TRBD2 matching over 15 bases. The CDR3 is 17 amino acids. J was trimmed by 3 bases and V by 7 bases; bases with no gene match: 6. CDR1 is MNHEY and CDR2 is SMNVEV in the germline V gene (reference sequence).